This entry is about one TCR beta chain. Its antigen is currently unknown. PCR involved 60 Vbeta and 13 Jbeta primers. Only in-frame clones appear in the TCRdb table, and some are missing; sequencing was by immunoSEQ multiplex PCR. The sample lists about 140,000 clones; 82% were seen once. These data are taken from a study of cytomegalovirus exposure and HLA in healthy donors. Regarding the study as a whole: The study had only CMV serostatus as immune exposure information.

CDR1 and CDR2 from the germline V gene are SGHRS and YFSETQ. This CDR3 has 14 residues. V lost 4 bases, J lost 3 bases, and 6 bases stayed unmatched. The sequence came from a man between 18 and 35 years old in good health and CMV-seropositive. Sample: PBMCs. This chain connects TRBV5-1 to TRBJ1-1, with TRBD1 matching 7 bases. The CDR3 sequence: CASSLGQTYTEAFF. The CDR3, as DNA: TGCGCCAGCAGCCTGGGACAGACATACACTGAAGCTTTCTTT.